This T cell receptor (beta chain) was identified during a study of T cell repertoires in cytomegalovirus infection. Germline V gives CDR1 SGDLS, CDR2 YYNGEE. The CDR3 sequence is 17 residues long. V lost 4 bases to trimming and J lost 9 bases; unmatched junction nucleotides: 17. This clonotype was detected a few times. Its antigen is undetermined. Each CDR3 protein is one row after TCRdb ran MiXCR on the reads. Of roughly 920,000 distinct CDR3 sequences listed, less than 40% are singletons. Study outcomes and limitations: Accumulated public TCR beta family frequency recognized individuals carrying CMV together with the relevant HLA.

This receptor was identified in a human donor in good health (CMV status not recorded). Some clones in this sample may be carry-over from other donors' samples. The rearrangement uses TRBV9 and TRBJ2-1, with 9 nucleotides matching TRBD2. The specimen was cultured CD8+ T cells from PBMCs, collected from culture after CMV antigen stimulation. CDR3 region: CASSLSSRSGGQGEQFF. The CDR3 DNA reads as TGTGCCAGCAGCCTCTCGAGCAGGAGCGGGGGGCAAGGTGAGCAGTTCTTC.